What follows describes a single T cell receptor beta chain. Antigen unknown. TCRdb re-called the RT-PCR reads with MiXCR, one entry per CDR3 protein. Seen here are about 530,000 distinct CDR3 sequences, 13% observed once, and the top ten hold around 13%. These data are taken from a study of response to subunit inactivated influenza vaccine. General observations from the study: Each seasonal influenza vaccination recruits few new T cells, the authors suggested.

Germline assignment: CDR1 SGHRS and CDR2 YFSETQ. With V trimmed by 7 bases and J by 5 bases, 11 bases remained unmatched. The CDR3 contains 16 residues. The TCR sequence derives from a man over 45 who received an inactivated influenza vaccine. The material was PBMCs from blood, obtained about 6 weeks after vaccination. V gene TRBV5-1 combines with J gene TRBJ2-5, with 13 bases matching TRBD2. CDR3 bases: TGCGCCAGCCAGAAAACTAGCGGGAGGGGCGCCGAGACCCAGTACTTC. Amino acid sequence: CASQKTSGRGAETQYF.